These T cell receptor beta chains were read from a single sample in a study of CD8 T cells in ankylosing spondylitis. Using its own MiXCR run on the 5' RACE reads, TCRdb lists one record per CDR3 protein. The repertoire holds some 800,000 distinct CDR3 sequences, with approximately 12% as singletons. Material: blood, either unsorted or a sorted T cell fraction (not recorded which). Receptors were obtained from a male donor with ankylosing spondylitis. Each CDR3 is given with its conserved first and last residue. The D gene is left open where the match is weak. Clone sizes are given selectively: once, few, many, or a class where the clone is expanded.

>TRBJ2-7|TRBV5-1|many|NA
CASSLSTGSSEQYF
TGCGCCAGCAGCCTTTCCACAGGGTCTAGCGAGCAGTACTTC
>TRBJ2-3|TRBV10-3|NA|NA
CAISLTYSSSSTDTQYF
TGTGCCATCAGTCTCACCTACTCGTCCTCTAGCACAGATACGCAGTATTTT
>TRBJ1-3|TRBV20-1|few|NA
CSARDSQGGNTIYF
TGCAGTGCTAGAGATTCTCAGGGGGGAAACACCATATATTTT
>TRBJ2-2|TRBV20-1|NA|TRBD1
CSARDPTGGSTGELFF
TGCAGTGCTAGAGATCCGACAGGGGGGAGCACCGGGGAGCTGTTTTTT
>TRBJ2-2|TRBV2|few|TRBD1
CASSLRRQGANGELFF
TGTGCCAGCAGTCTTCGTCGACAGGGGGCTAACGGGGAGCTGTTTTTT
>TRBJ2-3|TRBV24-1|NA|TRBD2
CATSENRDYTDTQYF
TGTGCCACCAGTGAAAACCGGGACTACACAGATACGCAGTATTTT
>TRBJ2-7|TRBV28|NA|NA
CASSLSVGFYEQYF
TGTGCCAGCAGTTTATCGGTCGGCTTCTACGAGCAGTACTTC
>TRBJ1-5|TRBV20-1|many|TRBD1
CSLDRGHSNQPQHF
TGCAGCCTGGACAGGGGCCATAGCAATCAGCCCCAGCATTTT
>TRBJ2-2|TRBV29-1|many|TRBD1
CSVGAGGVLGGELFF
TGCAGCGTAGGAGCAGGGGGCGTACTCGGCGGGGAGCTGTTTTTT
>TRBJ1-1|TRBV20-1|NA|NA
CSAWGHVGNTEAFF
TGCAGTGCCTGGGGACACGTGGGAAACACTGAAGCTTTCTTT
>TRBJ1-1|TRBV5-1|many|NA
CASSPQTANTEAFF
TGCGCCAGCAGCCCGCAGACAGCGAACACTGAAGCTTTCTTT
>TRBJ2-7|TRBV7-2|NA|TRBD1
CASSPWTGGGEQYF
TGTGCCAGCAGCCCCTGGACAGGGGGCGGCGAGCAGTACTTC
>TRBJ2-1|TRBV6-2/TRBV6-3|few|NA
CASSRINEQFF
TGTGCCAGCAGTAGGATAAATGAGCAGTTCTTC
>TRBJ2-4|TRBV6-2/TRBV6-3|many|NA
CASSAGGAKNIQYF
TGTGCCAGCAGTGCCGGGGGCGCTAAAAACATTCAGTACTTC
>TRBJ1-5|TRBV20-1|NA|NA
CSRGGGLAGQPQHF
TGCAGTAGGGGAGGGGGTTTGGCGGGTCAGCCCCAGCATTTT
>TRBJ2-5|TRBV13|NA|TRBD2
CASGRGAQYF
TGTGCCAGCGGTCGGGGGGCCCAGTACTTC
>TRBJ1-2|TRBV9|few|TRBD1
CASSARTGGGYGYTF
TGTGCCAGCAGCGCCCGGACAGGGGGCGGGTATGGCTACACCTTC
>TRBJ2-3|TRBV6-1|NA|TRBD2
CASSARLAGTTDTQYF
TGTGCCAGCAGTGCTCGACTAGCGGGAACCACAGATACGCAGTATTTT
>TRBJ2-1|TRBV7-2|NA|TRBD2
CASSTGTRTYNEQFF
TGTGCCAGCAGCACCGGGACTAGAACCTACAATGAGCAGTTCTTC
>TRBJ2-7|TRBV20-1|few|NA
CSAREGQGTYEQYF
TGCAGTGCTAGAGAAGGCCAGGGAACCTACGAGCAGTACTTC
>TRBJ2-1|TRBV13|few|NA
CASSLGVQRAYNEQFF
TGTGCCAGCAGCTTAGGCGTCCAGCGGGCCTACAATGAGCAGTTCTTC